Reported below is one T cell receptor (beta chain). Seattle cases were enrolled at active infection and followed longitudinally. The entry originates in a study of blood T cell repertoires in COVID-19. The wider study: Samples representing acute and convalescent COVID-19 were sourced from the United States, Italy and Spain. T cells, B-cell-depleted T cells, or PBMCs provided the cDNA or gDNA that served as material.

Original methodology: Reference gene primers were amplified, and this amplification served to estimate nucleated cell counts. The table came from immunoSEQ multiplex PCR; TCRdb's copy has only in-frame clones and leaves some out. That table furnishes V, J and clone size, whereas the DNA furnished D and trimming. The table includes approximately 210,000 clones, less than 90% detected once. Trimming cost V 5 bases and J 3 bases, with 10 bases left between them. The germline CDR1 and CDR2 sequences are SGHTA and FQGNSA. The length of the CDR3 is 13 residues. The sample comprised peripheral blood. V is TRBV7-2 and J is TRBJ1-1; a possible D gene is TRBD1 (5 bases). The sequence was obtained from a woman of 80 years or more with COVID-19, enrolled during active disease. This CDR3 reads CASSNGGYTEAFF. DNA of the CDR3: TGTGCCAGCAGCAACGGGGGATACACTGAAGCTTTCTTT.